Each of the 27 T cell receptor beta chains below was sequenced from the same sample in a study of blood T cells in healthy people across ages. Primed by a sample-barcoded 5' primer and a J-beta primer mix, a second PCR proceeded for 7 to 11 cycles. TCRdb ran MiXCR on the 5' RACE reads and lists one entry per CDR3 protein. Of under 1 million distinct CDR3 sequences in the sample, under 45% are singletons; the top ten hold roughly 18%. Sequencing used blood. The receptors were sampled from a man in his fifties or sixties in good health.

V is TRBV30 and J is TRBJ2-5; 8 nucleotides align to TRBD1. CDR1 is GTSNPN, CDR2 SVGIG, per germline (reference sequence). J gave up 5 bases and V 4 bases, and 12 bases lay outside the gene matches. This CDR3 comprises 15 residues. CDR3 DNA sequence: TGTGCCTGGACTGGACAGGGTGATCTTGGGGAGACCCAGTACTTC. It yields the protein CAWTGQGDLGETQYF.

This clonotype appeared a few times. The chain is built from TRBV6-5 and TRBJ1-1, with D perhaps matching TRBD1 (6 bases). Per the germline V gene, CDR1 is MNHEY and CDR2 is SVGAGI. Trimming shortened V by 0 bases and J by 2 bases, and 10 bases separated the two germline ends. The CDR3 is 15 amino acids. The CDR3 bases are TGTGCCAGCAGTTACTCGGGCAGGGGTAACACTGAAGCTTTCTTT. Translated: CASSYSGRGNTEAFF.

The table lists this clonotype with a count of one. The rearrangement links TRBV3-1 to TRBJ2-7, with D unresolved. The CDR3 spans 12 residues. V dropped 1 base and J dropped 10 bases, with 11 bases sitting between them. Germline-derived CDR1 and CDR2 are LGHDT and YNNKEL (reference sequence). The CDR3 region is CASSQVSEAQYF. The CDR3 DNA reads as TGTGCCAGCAGCCAAGTCTCTGAGGCCCAGTACTTC.

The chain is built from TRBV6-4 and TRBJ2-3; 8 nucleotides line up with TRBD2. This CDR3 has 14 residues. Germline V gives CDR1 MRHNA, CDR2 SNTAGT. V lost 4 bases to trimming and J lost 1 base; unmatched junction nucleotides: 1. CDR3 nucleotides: TGTGCCAGCAGTGCAGCGGGGGGCACAGATACGCAGTATTTT. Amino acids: CASSAAGGTDTQYF.

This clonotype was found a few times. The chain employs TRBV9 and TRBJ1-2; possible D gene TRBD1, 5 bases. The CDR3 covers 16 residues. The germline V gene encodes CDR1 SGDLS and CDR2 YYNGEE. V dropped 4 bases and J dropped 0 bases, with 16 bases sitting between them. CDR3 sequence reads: CASSPGAGSSNYGYTF. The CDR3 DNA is TGTGCCAGCAGCCCTGGGGCAGGATCCTCTAACTATGGCTACACCTTC.

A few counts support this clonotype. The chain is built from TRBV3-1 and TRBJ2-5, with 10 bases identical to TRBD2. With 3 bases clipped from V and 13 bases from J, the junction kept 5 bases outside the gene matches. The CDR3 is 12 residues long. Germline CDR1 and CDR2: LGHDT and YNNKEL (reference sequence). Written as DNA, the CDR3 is TGTGCCAGCAGCCACACTAGCGGGGAGGGGTACTTC. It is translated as CASSHTSGEGYF.

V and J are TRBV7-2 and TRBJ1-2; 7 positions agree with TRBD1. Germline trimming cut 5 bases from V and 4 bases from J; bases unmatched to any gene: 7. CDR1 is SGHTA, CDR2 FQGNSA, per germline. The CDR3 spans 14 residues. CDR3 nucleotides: TGTGCCAGCAGCACCCGGACAGGCTCCTATGGCTACACCTTC. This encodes CASSTRTGSYGYTF.

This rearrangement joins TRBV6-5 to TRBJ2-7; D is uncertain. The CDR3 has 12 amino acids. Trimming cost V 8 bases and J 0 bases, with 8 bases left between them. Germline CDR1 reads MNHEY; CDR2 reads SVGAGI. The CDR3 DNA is TGTGCCAGCCAGGATAACTCCTACGAGCAGTACTTC. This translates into CASQDNSYEQYF.

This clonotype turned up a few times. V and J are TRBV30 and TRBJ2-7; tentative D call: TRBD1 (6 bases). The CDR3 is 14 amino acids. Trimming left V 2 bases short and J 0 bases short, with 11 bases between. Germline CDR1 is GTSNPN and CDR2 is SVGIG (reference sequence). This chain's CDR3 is CAWSSGQISYEQYF. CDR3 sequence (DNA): TGTGCCTGGAGTTCTGGACAGATCTCCTACGAGCAGTACTTC.

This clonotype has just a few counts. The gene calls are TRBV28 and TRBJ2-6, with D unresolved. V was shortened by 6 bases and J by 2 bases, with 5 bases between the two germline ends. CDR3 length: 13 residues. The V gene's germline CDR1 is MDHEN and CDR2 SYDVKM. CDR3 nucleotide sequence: TGTGCCAGCAGACCCCCTGGGGCCAACGTCCTGACTTTC. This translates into CASRPPGANVLTF.

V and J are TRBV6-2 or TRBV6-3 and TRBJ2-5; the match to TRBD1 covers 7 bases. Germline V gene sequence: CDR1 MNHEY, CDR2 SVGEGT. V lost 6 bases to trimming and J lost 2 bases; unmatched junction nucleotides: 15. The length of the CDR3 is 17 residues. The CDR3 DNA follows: TGTGCCAGCAGCACCCTAACAGGGGTTCCTTTTCAAGAGACCCAGTACTTC. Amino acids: CASSTLTGVPFQETQYF.

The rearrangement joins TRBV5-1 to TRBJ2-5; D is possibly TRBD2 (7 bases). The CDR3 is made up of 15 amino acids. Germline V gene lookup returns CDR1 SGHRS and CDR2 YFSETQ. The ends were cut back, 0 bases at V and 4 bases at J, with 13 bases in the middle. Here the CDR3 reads CASSLGPRGRETQYF. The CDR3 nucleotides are TGCGCCAGCAGCTTGGGGCCGCGGGGGCGAGAGACCCAGTACTTC.

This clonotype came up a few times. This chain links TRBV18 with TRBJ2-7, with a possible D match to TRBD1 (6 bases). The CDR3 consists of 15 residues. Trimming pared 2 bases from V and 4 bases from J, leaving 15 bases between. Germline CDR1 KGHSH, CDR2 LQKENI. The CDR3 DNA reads TGTGCCAGCTCACCATCGGCAGGGGCAAATTACGAGCAGTACTTC. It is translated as CASSPSAGANYEQYF.

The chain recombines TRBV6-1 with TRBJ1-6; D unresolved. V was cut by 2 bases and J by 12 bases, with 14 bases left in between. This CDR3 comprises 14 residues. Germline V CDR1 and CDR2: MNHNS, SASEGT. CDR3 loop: CASSELGRAGPLHF. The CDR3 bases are TGTGCCAGCAGTGAATTGGGGAGAGCGGGACCCCTCCACTTT.

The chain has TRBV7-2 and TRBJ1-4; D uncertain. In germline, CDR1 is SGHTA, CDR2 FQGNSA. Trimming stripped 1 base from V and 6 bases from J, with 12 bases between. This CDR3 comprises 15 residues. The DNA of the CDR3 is TGTGCCAGCAGCTTAGTCGGGAAGGATGATGAAAAACTGTTTTTT. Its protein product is CASSLVGKDDEKLFF.

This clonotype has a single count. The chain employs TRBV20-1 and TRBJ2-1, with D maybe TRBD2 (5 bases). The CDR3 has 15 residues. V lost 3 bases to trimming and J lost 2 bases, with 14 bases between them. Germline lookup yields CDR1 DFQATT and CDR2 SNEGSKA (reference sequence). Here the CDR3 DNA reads TGCAGTGCTAGTGGGATAGCGACGACCTACAATGAGCAGTTCTTC. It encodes CSASGIATTYNEQFF.

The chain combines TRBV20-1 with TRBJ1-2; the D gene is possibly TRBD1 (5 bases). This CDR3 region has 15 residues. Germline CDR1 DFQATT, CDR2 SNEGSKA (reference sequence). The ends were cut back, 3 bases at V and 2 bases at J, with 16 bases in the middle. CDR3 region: CSARMDMKGNYGYTF. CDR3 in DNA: TGCAGTGCTAGGATGGATATGAAGGGGAACTATGGCTACACCTTC.

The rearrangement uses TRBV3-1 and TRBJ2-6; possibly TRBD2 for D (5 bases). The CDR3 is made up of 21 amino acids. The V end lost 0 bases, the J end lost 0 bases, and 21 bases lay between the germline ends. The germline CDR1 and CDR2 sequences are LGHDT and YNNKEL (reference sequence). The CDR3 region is CASSQDFSLEGSHSGANVLTF. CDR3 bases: TGTGCCAGCAGCCAAGATTTCTCTCTAGAGGGAAGCCACTCTGGGGCCAACGTCCTGACTTTC.

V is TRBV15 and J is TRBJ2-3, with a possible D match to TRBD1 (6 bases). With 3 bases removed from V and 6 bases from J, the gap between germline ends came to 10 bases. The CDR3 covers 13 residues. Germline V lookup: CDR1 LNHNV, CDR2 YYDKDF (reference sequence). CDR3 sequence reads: CATSSRDIDTQYF. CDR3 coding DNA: TGTGCCACCAGCAGTCGGGACATCGATACGCAGTATTTT. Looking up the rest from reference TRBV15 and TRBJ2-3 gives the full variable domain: DAMVIQNPRYQVTQFGKPVTLSCSQTLNHNVMYWYQQKSSQAPKLLFHYYDKDFNNEADTPDNFQSRRPNTSFCFLDIRSPGLGDTAMYLCATSSRDIDTQYFGPGTRLTVL.

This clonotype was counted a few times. The CDR3 DNA reads as TGTGCCAGCAGTTACTCGACAGGGCCCTCCTACGAGCAGTACTTC. Amino acid sequence: CASSYSTGPSYEQYF. The chain joins TRBV6-5 to TRBJ2-7; TRBD1 matches at 7 bases. The CDR3 runs to 15 residues. Germline values: CDR1 MNHEY, CDR2 SVGAGI. The V and J ends lost 0 bases and 0 bases, in that order; junction bases with no gene match: 2.

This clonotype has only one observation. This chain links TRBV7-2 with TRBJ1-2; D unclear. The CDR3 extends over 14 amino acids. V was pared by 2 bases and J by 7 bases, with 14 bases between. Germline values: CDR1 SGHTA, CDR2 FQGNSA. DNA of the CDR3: TGTGCCAGCAGCTTATATTCTACAGCCTGTGGCTACACCTTC. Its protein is CASSLYSTACGYTF.

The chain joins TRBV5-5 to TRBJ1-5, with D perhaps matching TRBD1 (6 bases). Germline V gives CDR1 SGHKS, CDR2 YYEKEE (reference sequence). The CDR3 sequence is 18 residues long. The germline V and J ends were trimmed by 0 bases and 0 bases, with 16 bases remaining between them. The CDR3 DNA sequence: TGTGCCAGCAGCTTGGCCGTAAGGGACACTCATAGCAATCAGCCCCAGCATTTT. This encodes CASSLAVRDTHSNQPQHF.

The chain's CDR3 is CASGLGHGTGQDTQYF. CDR3 DNA sequence: TGTGCTAGTGGTTTGGGGCACGGGACAGGGCAAGATACGCAGTATTTT. This chain connects TRBV12-5 to TRBJ2-3, with 9 nucleotides matching TRBD1. Germline trimming cut 1 base from V and 5 bases from J; bases unmatched to any gene: 7. The CDR3 length is 16 residues. CDR1 LGHNT and CDR2 FRNRAP come from the germline V gene.

CDR3 DNA: TGCGCCAGCAGCTTGGGGACTAGCGGGGGGGCGATAGCCAAAAACATTCAGTACTTC. Translating gives CASSLGTSGGAIAKNIQYF. V and J are TRBV5-1 and TRBJ2-4, with 15 bases that match TRBD2. The germline V gene has CDR1 SGHRS and CDR2 YFSETQ. The CDR3 loop spans 19 amino acids. V lost 0 bases to trimming and J lost 0 bases; unmatched junction nucleotides: 4. Drawing the rest from reference TRBV5-1 and TRBJ2-4, the complete variable domain is KAGVTQTPRYLIKTRGQQVTLSCSPISGHRSVSWYQQTPGQGLQFLFEYFSETQRNKGNFPGRFSGRQFSNSRSEMNVSTLELGDSALYLCASSLGTSGGAIAKNIQYFGAGTRLSVL.

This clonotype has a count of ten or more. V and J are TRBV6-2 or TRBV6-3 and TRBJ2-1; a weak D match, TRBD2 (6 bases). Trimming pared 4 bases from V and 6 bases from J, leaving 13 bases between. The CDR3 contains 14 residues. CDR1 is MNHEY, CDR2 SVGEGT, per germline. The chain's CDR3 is CASSLGGSRNEQFF. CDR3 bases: TGTGCCAGCAGTTTGGGAGGCTCCCGCAATGAGCAGTTCTTC.

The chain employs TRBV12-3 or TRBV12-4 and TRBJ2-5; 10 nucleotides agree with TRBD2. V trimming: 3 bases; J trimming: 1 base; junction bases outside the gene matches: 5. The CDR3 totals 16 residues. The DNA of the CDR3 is TGTGCCAGCAGTTTTAGCGGGGGGCCTCTCCAAGAGACCCAGTACTTC. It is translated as CASSFSGGPLQETQYF.

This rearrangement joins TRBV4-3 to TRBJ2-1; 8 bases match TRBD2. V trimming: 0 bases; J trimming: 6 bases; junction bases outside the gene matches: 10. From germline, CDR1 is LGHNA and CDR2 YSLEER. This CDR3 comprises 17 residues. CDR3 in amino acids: CASSQDYGSGIPNEQFF. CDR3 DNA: TGCGCCAGCAGCCAAGATTATGGTAGCGGGATTCCCAATGAGCAGTTCTTC.